This passage covers 8 T cell receptor beta chains from one sample sequenced in a study of T-cell memory formation after mild COVID-19. One entry per CDR3 protein, called by TCRdb with MiXCR from the 5' RACE reads. The table shows around 250,000 distinct CDR3 sequences, with under 20% occurring only once. The specimen was PBMCs or a T cell subset sorted from them (not recorded which). All receptors come from a man aged 18 to 30 who had mild COVID-19 (a few samples of this study predate the infection). Cell type and time point are not known.

In this sample, this clonotype turned up a few times. The gene calls are TRBV7-9 and TRBJ2-7, with TRBD1 as a possible D gene (5 bases). CDR3 size: 14 residues. The germline gives CDR1 SEHNR, CDR2 FQNEAQ (reference sequence). The V end was cut by 6 bases, the J end by 3 bases, with 15 bases between. In DNA, the CDR3 is TGTGCCAGCAGTCAGGGCTCTTCCTTCTACGAGCAGTACGTC. This sequence encodes CASSQGSSFYEQYV.

This sequence joins TRBV12-3 or TRBV12-4 and TRBJ2-7; TRBD2 is a possible D gene (5 bases). The CDR3 totals 13 residues. The V end lost 4 bases, the J end lost 3 bases, and 10 bases lay between the germline ends. Here the CDR3 reads CASSSAGSYEQYV. The CDR3 DNA sequence: TGTGCCAGCAGTTCCGCTGGGAGCTACGAGCAGTACGTC.

This clonotype was seen a few times. The gene calls are TRBV20-1 and TRBJ1-1; D call uncertain. The CDR3 runs to 13 residues. Germline CDR1 DFQATT, CDR2 SNEGSKA (reference sequence). V gave up 0 bases and J gave up 5 bases, with 10 bases separating them. The chain's CDR3 is CSARELAGTEAFF. The CDR3, as DNA: TGCAGTGCTAGAGAACTCGCGGGTACTGAAGCTTTCTTT.

The chain employs TRBV29-1 and TRBJ2-3; 9 positions match TRBD2. Per the germline V gene, CDR1 is SQVTM and CDR2 is ANQGSEA. The CDR3 spans 16 residues. The V and J ends lost 2 bases and 2 bases, in that order; junction bases with no gene match: 8. The CDR3: CSVETGLAIATDTQYF. DNA of the CDR3: TGCAGCGTTGAAACGGGACTAGCTATAGCCACAGATACGCAGTATTTT.

This clonotype showed up just a few times. This sequence joins TRBV7-2 and TRBJ1-3; D is perhaps TRBD1 (5 bases). V dropped 1 base and J dropped 4 bases, with 11 bases sitting between them. Germline V CDR1 and CDR2: SGHTA, FQGNSA. CDR3 length: 15 amino acids. CDR3 nucleotides: TGTGCCAGCAGCTTAGGGGGCGGAAACGGAAACACCATATATTTT. Its protein is CASSLGGGNGNTIYF.

This clonotype was found a few times. The genes are TRBV7-2 and TRBJ2-1; possibly TRBD2 for D (6 bases). There are 15 residues in the CDR3. The germline V gene encodes CDR1 SGHTA and CDR2 FQGNSA. V was clipped by 1 base and J by 9 bases, with 16 bases between them. The CDR3 protein is CASSLGLVRGGEQFF. The CDR3 DNA reads as TGTGCCAGCAGCTTAGGACTAGTGAGGGGTGGTGAGCAGTTCTTC.

The chain has TRBV4-2 and TRBJ2-3, with D perhaps matching TRBD1 (5 bases). Between the trimmed V and J ends, which lost 0 bases and 6 bases, there was a span of 19 bases. The CDR3 runs to 17 residues. Germline values: CDR1 LGHNA, CDR2 YNFKEQ. Here the CDR3 DNA reads TGTGCCAGCAGCCAAGATGCCCTGTGGGGCCGGATGGATACGCAGTATTTT. It yields the protein CASSQDALWGRMDTQYF.

This clonotype turned up a few times. V is TRBV7-9 and J is TRBJ2-7, with D possibly TRBD2 on 6 matching bases. This CDR3 has 14 residues. Trimming pared 5 bases from V and 6 bases from J, leaving 17 bases between. Germline V gives CDR1 SEHNR, CDR2 FQNEAQ (reference sequence). The CDR3 spells CASSPPIRLGEQYF. CDR3 in DNA: TGTGCCAGCAGCCCCCCGATCCGACTAGGCGAGCAGTACTTC.